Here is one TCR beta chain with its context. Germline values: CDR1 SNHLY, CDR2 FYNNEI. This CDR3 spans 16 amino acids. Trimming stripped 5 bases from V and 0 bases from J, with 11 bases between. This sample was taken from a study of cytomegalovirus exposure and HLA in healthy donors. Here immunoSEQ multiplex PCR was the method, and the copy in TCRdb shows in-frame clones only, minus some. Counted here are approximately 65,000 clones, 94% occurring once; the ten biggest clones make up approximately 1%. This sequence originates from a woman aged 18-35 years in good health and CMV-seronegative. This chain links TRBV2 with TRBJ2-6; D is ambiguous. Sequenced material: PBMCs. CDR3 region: CASSTYASSGANVLTF. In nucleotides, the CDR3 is TGTGCCAGCAGTACCTATGCGAGCTCTGGGGCCAACGTCCTGACTTTC.